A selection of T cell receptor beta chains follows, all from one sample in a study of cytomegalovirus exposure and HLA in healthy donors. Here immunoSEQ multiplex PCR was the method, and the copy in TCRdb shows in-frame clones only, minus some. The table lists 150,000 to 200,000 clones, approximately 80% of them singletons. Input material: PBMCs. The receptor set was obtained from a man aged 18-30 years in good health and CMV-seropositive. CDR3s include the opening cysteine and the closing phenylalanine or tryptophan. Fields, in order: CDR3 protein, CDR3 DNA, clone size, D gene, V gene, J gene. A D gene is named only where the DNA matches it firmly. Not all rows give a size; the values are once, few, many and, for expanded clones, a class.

cdr3_aa: CASSLFSSGSRRPNTGELFF
cdr3_nt: TGTGCCAGCAGCTTATTTAGTTCGGGGTCCCGGCGACCGAACACCGGGGAGCTGTTTTTT
clone_size: -
d_call: -
v_call: TRBV13
j_call: TRBJ2-2

cdr3_aa: CASSDSSSYQPQHF
cdr3_nt: TGTGCCAGCAGTGACAGTTCCAGTTATCAGCCCCAGCATTTT
clone_size: few
d_call: -
v_call: TRBV2
j_call: TRBJ1-5

cdr3_aa: CASGRTDTQYF
cdr3_nt: TGTGCCAGCGGGCGCACAGATACGCAGTATTTT
clone_size: -
d_call: -
v_call: TRBV27
j_call: TRBJ2-3

cdr3_aa: CASSLGGVDQPQHF
cdr3_nt: TGTGCCAGCAGTTTGGGAGGGGTTGATCAGCCCCAGCATTTT
clone_size: -
d_call: -
v_call: TRBV28
j_call: TRBJ1-5

cdr3_aa: CASNVRGNEQFF
cdr3_nt: TGTGCCAGCAATGTCAGGGGAAATGAGCAGTTCTTC
clone_size: once
d_call: -
v_call: TRBV6-1
j_call: TRBJ2-1

cdr3_aa: CASSEVNPGYF
cdr3_nt: TGTGCCAGCAGTGAAGTAAACCCAGGGTACTTC
clone_size: -
d_call: -
v_call: TRBV6-1
j_call: TRBJ2-5

cdr3_aa: CASSETSASYEQYF
cdr3_nt: TGTGCCAGTAGTGAGACTAGCGCATCCTACGAGCAGTACTTC
clone_size: -
d_call: TRBD2
v_call: TRBV19
j_call: TRBJ2-7

cdr3_aa: CASSLASGLSSYNEQFF
cdr3_nt: TGTGCCAGCAGCTTAGCGTCCGGGTTGAGCTCCTACAATGAGCAGTTCTTC
clone_size: few
d_call: -
v_call: TRBV7-2
j_call: TRBJ2-1

cdr3_aa: CASSIDRGLSYTF
cdr3_nt: TGTGCCAGTAGTATCGACAGGGGCTTAAGCTACACCTTC
clone_size: -
d_call: TRBD1
v_call: TRBV19
j_call: TRBJ1-2

cdr3_aa: CASSEARSTRQSNQPQHF
cdr3_nt: TGTGCCAGCAGTGAAGCGCGCTCGACGCGACAGAGCAATCAGCCCCAGCATTTT
clone_size: -
d_call: -
v_call: TRBV2
j_call: TRBJ1-5

cdr3_aa: CASSPRDRSSYNEQFF
cdr3_nt: TGTGCCAGCAGCCCCCGGGACAGGAGCTCCTACAATGAGCAGTTCTTC
clone_size: -
d_call: TRBD1
v_call: TRBV5-6
j_call: TRBJ2-1

cdr3_aa: CASSRLQGLNSGANVLTF
cdr3_nt: TGTGCCAGCAGCCGCCTACAGGGGTTGAATTCTGGGGCCAACGTCCTGACTTTC
clone_size: -
d_call: TRBD1
v_call: TRBV7-9
j_call: TRBJ2-6

cdr3_aa: CSALSGNTIYF
cdr3_nt: TGCAGTGCCCTATCTGGAAACACCATATATTTT
clone_size: few
d_call: -
v_call: TRBV20-1
j_call: TRBJ1-3

cdr3_aa: CAWSVGGTLHF
cdr3_nt: TGTGCCTGGAGTGTCGGAGGGACCCTCCACTTT
clone_size: -
d_call: -
v_call: TRBV30
j_call: TRBJ1-6

cdr3_aa: CASSSPGKANYGYTF
cdr3_nt: TGTGCCAGCAGCTCCCCGGGGAAGGCTAACTATGGCTACACCTTC
clone_size: -
d_call: -
v_call: TRBV11-2
j_call: TRBJ1-2

cdr3_aa: CASSYAEEQYF
cdr3_nt: TGTGCCAGCAGTTACGCCGAGGAGCAGTACTTC
clone_size: -
d_call: -
v_call: TRBV6-6
j_call: TRBJ2-7

cdr3_aa: CASSRTERGGELFF
cdr3_nt: TGTGCCAGCAGTAGGACAGAACGGGGCGGGGAGCTGTTTTTT
clone_size: -
d_call: -
v_call: TRBV27
j_call: TRBJ2-2

cdr3_aa: CSVVRDRGGYTF
cdr3_nt: TGCAGCGTTGTCCGGGACAGGGGTGGCTACACCTTC
clone_size: -
d_call: TRBD1
v_call: TRBV29-1
j_call: TRBJ1-2

cdr3_aa: CASSPLPGTGGTEAFF
cdr3_nt: TGTGCCAGTTCCCCTTTGCCCGGGACAGGGGGCACTGAAGCTTTCTTT
clone_size: -
d_call: TRBD1
v_call: TRBV27
j_call: TRBJ1-1

cdr3_aa: CASKQGHEQYF
cdr3_nt: TGTGCCAGCAAACAGGGGCACGAGCAGTACTTC
clone_size: -
d_call: TRBD1
v_call: TRBV27
j_call: TRBJ2-7

cdr3_aa: CASSQGRSSGANVLTF
cdr3_nt: TGCGCCAGCAGCCAAGGTCGCAGCTCTGGGGCCAACGTCCTGACTTTC
clone_size: -
d_call: -
v_call: TRBV4-1
j_call: TRBJ2-6

cdr3_aa: CASSIRLTGQVNGYTF
cdr3_nt: TGTGCCAGTAGTATTCGGCTGACAGGACAAGTGAATGGCTACACCTTC
clone_size: -
d_call: -
v_call: TRBV19
j_call: TRBJ1-2

cdr3_aa: CASSIGRQGMYEQYF
cdr3_nt: TGTGCCAGTAGTATAGGACGGCAGGGGATGTACGAGCAGTACTTC
clone_size: -
d_call: -
v_call: TRBV19
j_call: TRBJ2-7

cdr3_aa: CAWSLTGAVYGYTF
cdr3_nt: TGTGCCTGGAGTCTGACAGGGGCCGTCTATGGCTACACCTTC
clone_size: -
d_call: TRBD1
v_call: TRBV30
j_call: TRBJ1-2

cdr3_aa: CASSSRQGAFSGNTIYF
cdr3_nt: TGTGCCAGCAGTTCCAGACAGGGAGCTTTCTCTGGAAACACCATATATTTT
clone_size: -
d_call: TRBD1
v_call: TRBV28
j_call: TRBJ1-3

cdr3_aa: CASSPAGSTNEKLFF
cdr3_nt: TGTGCCAGCAGTCCGGCGGGATCAACTAATGAAAAACTGTTTTTT
clone_size: -
d_call: -
v_call: TRBV7-8
j_call: TRBJ1-4

cdr3_aa: CASSPIEREGSRAGTQYF
cdr3_nt: TGCGCCAGCAGCCCGATCGAGCGGGAGGGGTCTCGGGCGGGGACCCAGTACTTC
clone_size: -
d_call: TRBD2
v_call: TRBV4-1
j_call: TRBJ2-5

cdr3_aa: CASGRGWETQYF
cdr3_nt: TGTGCCAGCGGTAGAGGATGGGAGACCCAGTACTTC
clone_size: -
d_call: -
v_call: TRBV2
j_call: TRBJ2-5

cdr3_aa: CASSPGRGTYEQYF
cdr3_nt: TGTGCCAGCTCACCAGGAAGGGGGACCTACGAGCAGTACTTC
clone_size: -
d_call: -
v_call: TRBV18
j_call: TRBJ2-7

cdr3_aa: CASSLAGPPYNEQFF
cdr3_nt: TGTGCCAGCAGTTTAGCGGGTCCCCCCTACAATGAGCAGTTCTTC
clone_size: -
d_call: -
v_call: TRBV27
j_call: TRBJ2-1

cdr3_aa: CASSPPLAGGNTQYF
cdr3_nt: TGTGCCAGCAGCCCCCCTCTAGCGGGTGGGAATACGCAGTATTTT
clone_size: -
d_call: TRBD2
v_call: TRBV13
j_call: TRBJ2-3

cdr3_aa: CAWSGDRGQAGYTF
cdr3_nt: TGTGCCTGGAGTGGCGACAGGGGGCAGGCTGGCTACACCTTC
clone_size: -
d_call: TRBD1
v_call: TRBV30
j_call: TRBJ1-2

cdr3_aa: CASSREGTGGELFF
cdr3_nt: TGTGCCAGTTCGAGGGAGGGGACGGGCGGGGAGCTGTTTTTT
clone_size: medium-sized
d_call: TRBD2
v_call: TRBV9
j_call: TRBJ2-2

cdr3_aa: CASPKGRGSVDLTF
cdr3_nt: TGTGCCAGCCCGAAGGGCAGGGGTTCGGTAGATCTCACCTTC
clone_size: once
d_call: -
v_call: TRBV28
j_call: TRBJ1-2

cdr3_aa: CASTDRAQAFF
cdr3_nt: TGTGCCAGCACTGACAGGGCCCAAGCTTTCTTT
clone_size: -
d_call: TRBD1
v_call: TRBV6-1
j_call: TRBJ1-1

cdr3_aa: CASSFGQGDTDTQYF
cdr3_nt: TGTGCCAGCAGCTTCGGACAGGGGGACACAGATACGCAGTATTTT
clone_size: -
d_call: TRBD1
v_call: TRBV11-3
j_call: TRBJ2-3

cdr3_aa: CSVGGFQGANYGYTF
cdr3_nt: TGCAGCGTTGGCGGGTTTCAGGGGGCTAACTATGGCTACACCTTC
clone_size: -
d_call: TRBD1
v_call: TRBV29-1
j_call: TRBJ1-2

cdr3_aa: CASSPGTSSDEQYF
cdr3_nt: TGTGCCAGCAGCCCCGGGACTAGCTCCGACGAGCAGTACTTC
clone_size: -
d_call: TRBD2
v_call: TRBV6-6
j_call: TRBJ2-7

cdr3_aa: CASSSTGGERQFF
cdr3_nt: TGTGCCAGCAGCTCTACAGGGGGCGAACGGCAGTTCTTC
clone_size: few
d_call: TRBD1
v_call: TRBV28
j_call: TRBJ2-1

cdr3_aa: CASSYSRALDRSGYTF
cdr3_nt: TGTGCCAGCAGTTACTCGAGAGCGTTGGACAGAAGTGGCTACACCTTC
clone_size: -
d_call: -
v_call: TRBV6-5
j_call: TRBJ1-2

cdr3_aa: CASSDRGPWETQYF
cdr3_nt: TGTGCCAGCAGTGACAGGGGGCCTTGGGAGACCCAGTACTTC
clone_size: -
d_call: TRBD1
v_call: TRBV25-1
j_call: TRBJ2-5

cdr3_aa: CASSVSGQGNYEQYF
cdr3_nt: TGTGCCAGCAGCGTAAGTGGGCAGGGAAACTACGAGCAGTACTTC
clone_size: -
d_call: -
v_call: TRBV9
j_call: TRBJ2-7

cdr3_aa: CASSLAAGRNTEAFF
cdr3_nt: TGTGCCAGCAGCTTAGCCGCAGGGCGGAACACTGAAGCTTTCTTT
clone_size: -
d_call: -
v_call: TRBV7-8
j_call: TRBJ1-1

cdr3_aa: CSVESTPRRDGYGYTF
cdr3_nt: TGCAGCGTTGAATCCACACCCCGGCGGGACGGCTATGGCTACACCTTC
clone_size: -
d_call: -
v_call: TRBV29-1
j_call: TRBJ1-2

cdr3_aa: CASSDRNEQFF
cdr3_nt: TGTGCCAGCAGTGACAGAAATGAGCAGTTCTTC
clone_size: -
d_call: -
v_call: TRBV6-5
j_call: TRBJ2-1

cdr3_aa: CASSLGSRLGSTGELFF
cdr3_nt: TGTGCCAGCAGCTTGGGGTCAAGGTTGGGGAGCACCGGGGAGCTGTTTTTT
clone_size: once
d_call: -
v_call: TRBV5-4
j_call: TRBJ2-2